The 18 T cell receptor beta chains presented below share a single source sample, sequenced in a study of cytomegalovirus exposure and HLA in healthy donors. The PCR contained 60 Vbeta and 13 Jbeta primers. Generated by immunoSEQ multiplex PCR, the TCRdb table keeps only in-frame clones and is missing some. The repertoire has about 130,000 clones, over 70% of them found once; the top ten carry around 1.8%. Sequencing used PBMCs. These TCRs come from a woman aged 40 to 50 in good health and CMV-seronegative.

The rearrangement uses TRBV5-1 and TRBJ1-5; 8 positions match TRBD1. CDR3 length equals 15 residues. Losses at the gene ends were 2 bases for V and 5 bases for J; bases not matched to a gene: 6. CDR1 is SGHRS, CDR2 YFSETQ, per germline. CDR3 sequence: CASSFGTGNDQPQHF. For the CDR3, the DNA is TGCGCCAGCAGCTTTGGGACAGGTAATGATCAGCCCCAGCATTTT.

V usage is TRBV5-1 and J usage is TRBJ2-5; D ambiguous. This CDR3 contains 14 residues. Looked up from germline, CDR1 is SGHRS and CDR2 is YFSETQ. The V and J ends lost 0 bases and 4 bases respectively, with 10 bases between them. The CDR3 region is CASSLAQTLETQYF. The DNA for the CDR3 is TGCGCCAGCAGCTTGGCACAGACGCTAGAGACCCAGTACTTC.

The chain has TRBV28 and TRBJ1-1; 7 bases are a match to TRBD1. The V and J ends lost 5 bases and 4 bases, in that order; junction bases with no gene match: 13. The CDR3 is made up of 16 amino acids. The germline V gene encodes CDR1 MDHEN and CDR2 SYDVKM. The CDR3 reads CASSRVRGPRGTEAFF. The CDR3 DNA is TGTGCCAGCAGTCGGGTAAGGGGGCCCAGGGGCACTGAAGCTTTCTTT.

This chain joins TRBV7-9 and TRBJ2-5; 7 bases fit TRBD2. After removal of 6 bases from V and 5 bases from J, the junction contained 3 bases not matched to a gene. CDR1 and CDR2 (germline): SEHNR, FQNEAQ (reference sequence). The CDR3 spans 12 residues. This chain's CDR3 is CASREGGETQYF. For the CDR3, the DNA is TGTGCCAGCAGGGAGGGAGGGGAGACCCAGTACTTC.

The chain is built from TRBV29-1 and TRBJ2-3, with D possibly being TRBD2 (5 bases). With 4 bases removed from V and 3 bases from J, the gap between germline ends came to 14 bases. Germline V CDR1 and CDR2: SQVTM, ANQGSEA. The CDR3 has 14 residues. The CDR3 DNA reads TGCAGCGTTGGCGTGGGAGTCGGGACAGATACGCAGTATTTT. Translation: CSVGVGVGTDTQYF.

V and J are TRBV28 and TRBJ1-2; 8 bases fit TRBD1. CDR3 length: 15 residues. CDR1 is MDHEN, CDR2 SYDVKM, per germline. Unmatched junction bases numbered 8, after V lost 4 bases and J lost 4 bases. CDR3 protein: CASSYDPTGAYGYTF. Here the CDR3 DNA reads TGTGCCAGCAGTTATGACCCGACAGGGGCCTATGGCTACACCTTC.

V and J are TRBV6-5 and TRBJ1-1; D unclear. The germline V and J ends were trimmed by 7 bases and 1 base, with 7 bases remaining between them. CDR1 is MNHEY and CDR2 is SVGAGI in the germline V gene. The CDR3 is made up of 12 amino acids. The CDR3 protein is CASKYGNTEAFF. CDR3 DNA sequence: TGTGCCAGCAAGTACGGGAACACTGAAGCTTTCTTT.

CDR3 bases: TGTGCCAGCAGCGTAGATCTAGCGGGTGAGCAGTTCTTC. Amino acid sequence: CASSVDLAGEQFF. This chain connects TRBV9 to TRBJ2-1, with 8 bases fitting TRBD2. The CDR3 spans 13 residues. From germline, CDR1 is SGDLS and CDR2 YYNGEE. The V segment lost 0 bases and the J segment 9 bases; nucleotides outside the gene matches: 2.

A few counts support this clone. This chain uses TRBV15 with TRBJ2-7; TRBD2 agrees at 11 bases. The CDR3 runs 19 residues. CDR1 LNHNV and CDR2 YYDKDF come from the germline V gene (reference sequence). J lost 3 bases, V lost 4 bases, and 17 bases had no gene match. The CDR3 loop reads CATSTQGASASGRIYEQYF. The CDR3 nucleotides read TGTGCCACCAGCACACAGGGGGCTTCGGCTAGCGGGAGGATCTACGAGCAGTACTTC. The whole variable domain, filled in from reference TRBV15 and TRBJ2-7, reads DAMVIQNPRYQVTQFGKPVTLSCSQTLNHNVMYWYQQKSSQAPKLLFHYYDKDFNNEADTPDNFQSRRPNTSFCFLDIRSPGLGDTAMYLCATSTQGASASGRIYEQYFGPGTRLTVT.

Regarding this clone: An end of the junction differs from the germline gene, which may be a read error. This sequence joins TRBV6-1 and TRBJ2-7, with a weak D call TRBD2 (5 bases). CDR3 size: 15 residues. Looked up from germline, CDR1 is MNHNS and CDR2 is SASEGT. CDR3 DNA sequence: TGTGCCAGCGGTGACTCCGGGCTAGCTCTCCACGAGCAGTACTTC. Translating gives CASGDSGLALHEQYF.

This clone has only a few counts. The J gene is TRBJ2-1, the V gene TRBV11-3; TRBD2 aligns across 12 bases. V gave up 0 bases and J gave up 6 bases; unmatched junction bases: 3. The CDR3 has 16 amino acids. Germline CDR1 SGHNT, CDR2 YENEEA. The CDR3 coding sequence is TGTGCCAGCAGCTTAGATCCTAGCGGGGGGGCCAATGAGCAGTTCTTC. It codes for CASSLDPSGGANEQFF. Variable domain in full (rest from reference TRBV11-3 and TRBJ2-1): EAGVVQSPRYKIIEKKQPVAFWCNPISGHNTLYWYLQNLGQGPELLIRYENEEAVDDSQLPKDRFSAERLKGVDSTLKIQPAELGDSAVYLCASSLDPSGGANEQFFGPGTRLTVL.

V usage is TRBV6-5 and J usage is TRBJ2-7; 9 bases are a match to TRBD2. The CDR3 has 14 amino acids. With V trimmed by 2 bases and J by 4 bases, 3 bases remained unmatched. Per germline, CDR1 MNHEY and CDR2 SVGAGI. The CDR3 DNA is TGTGCCAGCAGTTACGGGCGGGAGGGATACGAGCAGTACTTC. Protein sequence: CASSYGREGYEQYF.

This chain joins TRBV5-4 and TRBJ1-1, with unresolved D. The CDR3 spans 13 residues. Trimming shortened V by 0 bases and J by 1 base, and 4 bases separated the two germline ends. CDR1 is SGHNT and CDR2 is YYREEE in the germline V gene (reference sequence). The CDR3 spells CASSLAQNTEAFF. The CDR3 bases are TGTGCCAGCAGCTTGGCACAGAACACTGAAGCTTTCTTT.

The rearrangement links TRBV5-1 to TRBJ2-7, with D unclear. Germline values: CDR1 SGHRS, CDR2 YFSETQ. This CDR3 has 14 amino acids. Trimming stripped 4 bases from V and 1 base from J, with 12 bases between. The CDR3 reads CASSPFADSYEQYF. CDR3 DNA sequence: TGCGCCAGCAGCCCGTTCGCGGATTCCTACGAGCAGTACTTC.

The CDR3 region has the DNA TGTGCCAGCAGCCGGACAGGGACCTCCCGGCCCGAGCAGTACTTC. It is translated as CASSRTGTSRPEQYF. The J gene is TRBJ2-7, the V gene TRBV9; 8 nucleotides line up with TRBD1. The CDR3 loop spans 15 amino acids. With V trimmed by 4 bases and J by 6 bases, 12 bases remained unmatched. Germline CDR1 reads SGDLS; CDR2 reads YYNGEE.

The chain recombines TRBV7-6 with TRBJ2-2, with D possibly matching TRBD2 (6 bases). CDR3 length: 16 amino acids. V gave up 3 bases and J gave up 5 bases, with 16 bases separating them. CDR1 is SGHVS and CDR2 is FNYEAQ in the germline V gene. In nucleotides, the CDR3 is TGTGCCAGCAGCTTGAGGATAGCGGAAAGAACCGGGGAGCTGTTTTTT. Protein product: CASSLRIAERTGELFF.

V gene TRBV10-2 combines with J gene TRBJ1-1; D might be TRBD1 (5 bases). The CDR3 contains 15 residues. Germline CDR1 WSHSY, CDR2 SAAADI. V was cut by 6 bases and J by 4 bases, with 18 bases left in between. The CDR3 DNA is TGCGCCAGCAGCTGGGGGGTAGGGGCAGCCACTGAAGCTTTCTTT. Translation gives CASSWGVGAATEAFF.

V usage is TRBV2 and J usage is TRBJ2-4, with 7 positions matching TRBD2. The V segment lost 3 bases and the J segment 7 bases; nucleotides outside the gene matches: 6. From germline, CDR1 is SNHLY and CDR2 FYNNEI. The CDR3 is 14 amino acids. The chain's CDR3 is CASSDAGDSNIQYF. In DNA, the CDR3 is TGTGCCAGCAGTGATGCGGGAGACTCGAACATTCAGTACTTC.